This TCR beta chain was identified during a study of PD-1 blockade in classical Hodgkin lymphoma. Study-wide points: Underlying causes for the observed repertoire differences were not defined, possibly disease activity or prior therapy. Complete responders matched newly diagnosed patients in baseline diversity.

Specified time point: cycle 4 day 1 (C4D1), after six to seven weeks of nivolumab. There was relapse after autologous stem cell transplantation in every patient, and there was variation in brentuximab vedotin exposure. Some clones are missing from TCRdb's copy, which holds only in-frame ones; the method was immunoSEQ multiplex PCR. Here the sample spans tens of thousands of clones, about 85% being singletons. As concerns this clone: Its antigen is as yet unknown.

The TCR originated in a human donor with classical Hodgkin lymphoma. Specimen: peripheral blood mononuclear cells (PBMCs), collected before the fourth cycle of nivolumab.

The chain's CDR3 is CATSRDGAKNTEAFF. CDR3 DNA sequence: TGTGCCACCAGCAGAGATGGGGCCAAGAACACTGAAGCTTTCTTT. The chain joins TRBV15 to TRBJ1-1; D is possibly TRBD1 (5 bases). The germline V gene encodes CDR1 LNHNV and CDR2 YYDKDF (reference sequence). Deletions cut 0 bases from V and 1 base from J, with 9 bases between. The CDR3 length is 15 residues.